This T cell receptor beta chain was sequenced during a study of HIV-infected patients and healthy controls. Germline V lookup: CDR1 WNHNN, CDR2 SYGVQD (reference sequence). The CDR3 loop spans 13 amino acids. V dropped 6 bases and J dropped 3 bases, with 10 bases sitting between them. Follow-up blood was drawn about 14 weeks, roughly three months, after antiretroviral therapy began. No cell fractionation was done, so the repertoire covers all unsorted peripheral blood T cells. This clonotype came up many times. cDNA was made from about 500 ng RNA using alpha and beta constant primers. Alpha and beta chain libraries were made separately by chain-specific third strand synthesis with multiplexing indices. Each CDR3 protein is one row after TCRdb ran MiXCR on the 5' RACE reads. The data show roughly 9,000 distinct CDR3 sequences, 8.7% seen once.

The receptor was isolated from an adult with HIV infection. The material was blood, obtained during antiretroviral therapy. The chain links TRBV10-1 to TRBJ2-3; D gene unclear. The CDR3, as DNA: TGCGCCAGCAGAAGAGATCGTACAGATACGCAGTATTTT. This translates into CASRRDRTDTQYF.